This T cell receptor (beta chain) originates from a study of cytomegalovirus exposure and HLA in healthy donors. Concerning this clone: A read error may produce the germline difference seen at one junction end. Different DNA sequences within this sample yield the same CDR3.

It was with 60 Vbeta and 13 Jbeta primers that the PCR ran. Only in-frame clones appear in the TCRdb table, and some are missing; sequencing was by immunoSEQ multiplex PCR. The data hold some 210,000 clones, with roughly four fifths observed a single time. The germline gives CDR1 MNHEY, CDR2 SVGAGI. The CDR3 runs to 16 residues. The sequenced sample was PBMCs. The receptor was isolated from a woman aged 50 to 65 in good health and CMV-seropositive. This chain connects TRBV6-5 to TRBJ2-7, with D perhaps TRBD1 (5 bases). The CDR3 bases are TGCGCCAGCAGTTACTCGAGTAAGGGGCTTTTCCACGAGCAGTACTTC. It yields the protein CASSYSSKGLFHEQYF.